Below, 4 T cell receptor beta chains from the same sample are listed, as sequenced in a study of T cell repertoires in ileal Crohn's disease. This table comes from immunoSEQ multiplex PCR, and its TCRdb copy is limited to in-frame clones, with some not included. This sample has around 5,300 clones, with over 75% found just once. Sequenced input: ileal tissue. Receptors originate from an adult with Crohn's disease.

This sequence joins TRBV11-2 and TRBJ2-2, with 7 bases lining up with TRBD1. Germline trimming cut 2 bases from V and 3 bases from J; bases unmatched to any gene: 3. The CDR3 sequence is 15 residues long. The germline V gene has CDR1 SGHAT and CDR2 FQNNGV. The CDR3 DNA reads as TGTGCCAGCAGCTTAAATACAGGGGACACCGGGGAGCTGTTTTTT. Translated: CASSLNTGDTGELFF.

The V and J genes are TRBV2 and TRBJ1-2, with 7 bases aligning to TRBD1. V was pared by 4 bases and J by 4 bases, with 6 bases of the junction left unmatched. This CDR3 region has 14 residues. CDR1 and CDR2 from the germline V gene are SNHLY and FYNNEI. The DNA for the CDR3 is TGTGCCAGCAGTGGACAGGGTGAGGGCTATGGCTACACCTTC. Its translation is CASSGQGEGYGYTF.

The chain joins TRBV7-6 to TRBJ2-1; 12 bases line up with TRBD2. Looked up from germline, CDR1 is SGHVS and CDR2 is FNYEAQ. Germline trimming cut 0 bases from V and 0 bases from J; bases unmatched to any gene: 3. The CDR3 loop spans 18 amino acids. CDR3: CASSLAPSGGVSYNEQFF. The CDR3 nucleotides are TGTGCCAGCAGCTTAGCTCCTAGCGGGGGGGTCTCCTACAATGAGCAGTTCTTC.

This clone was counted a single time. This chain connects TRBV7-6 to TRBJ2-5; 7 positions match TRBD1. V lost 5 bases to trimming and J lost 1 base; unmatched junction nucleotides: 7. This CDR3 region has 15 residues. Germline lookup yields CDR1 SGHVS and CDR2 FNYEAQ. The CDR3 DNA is TGTGCCAGCAGCCGAGGGACAGAGCCCCAAGAGACCCAGTACTTC. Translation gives CASSRGTEPQETQYF.